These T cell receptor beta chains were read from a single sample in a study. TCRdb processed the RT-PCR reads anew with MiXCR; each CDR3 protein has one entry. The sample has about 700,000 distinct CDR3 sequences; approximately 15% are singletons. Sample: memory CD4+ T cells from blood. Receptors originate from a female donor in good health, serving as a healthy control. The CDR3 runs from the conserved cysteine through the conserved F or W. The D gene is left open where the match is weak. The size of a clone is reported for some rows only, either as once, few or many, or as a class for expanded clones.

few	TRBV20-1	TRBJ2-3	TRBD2	CSASKREADTQYF	TGCAGTGCTAGTAAGCGGGAGGCAGATACGCAGTATTTT
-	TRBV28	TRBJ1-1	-	CASRGLDTEAFF	TGTGCCAGCAGGGGATTGGACACTGAAGCTTTCTTT
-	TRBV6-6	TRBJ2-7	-	CASSGSGGYEQYF	TGTGCCAGCTCGGGTAGCGGAGGATACGAGCAGTACTTC
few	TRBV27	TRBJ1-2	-	CASSPARGDGYTF	TGTGCCAGCAGTCCTGCTAGGGGGGATGGCTACACCTTC
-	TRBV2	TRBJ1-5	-	CASTLSTSNQPQHF	TGTGCCAGCACCCTCTCGACCTCCAATCAGCCCCAGCATTTT
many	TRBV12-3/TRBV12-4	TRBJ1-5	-	CASSQTGNQPQHF	TGTGCCAGCAGCCAAACCGGCAATCAGCCCCAGCATTTT
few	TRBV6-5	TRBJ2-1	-	CASPPPSYNEQFF	TGTGCCAGCCCTCCCCCTTCCTACAATGAGCAGTTCTTC
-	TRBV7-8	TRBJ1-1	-	CASSLIRSNTEAFF	TGTGCCAGCAGCCTAATAAGATCGAACACTGAAGCTTTCTTT
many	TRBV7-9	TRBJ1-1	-	CASSWGGDTEAFF	TGTGCCAGCAGCTGGGGCGGGGACACTGAAGCTTTCTTT
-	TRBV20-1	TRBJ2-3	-	CSARSPGHRNTDTQYF	TGCAGTGCTAGGAGTCCTGGACACCGCAACACAGATACGCAGTATTTT
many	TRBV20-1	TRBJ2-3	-	CSARVGQDTQYF	TGCAGTGCTAGAGTTGGCCAGGATACGCAGTATTTT
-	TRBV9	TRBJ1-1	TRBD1	CASSRQTGGVAEAFF	TGTGCCAGCAGCCGACAAACAGGGGGCGTCGCTGAAGCTTTCTTT
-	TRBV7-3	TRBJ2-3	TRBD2	CASSTGLAGLADTQYF	TGTGCCAGCAGCACGGGACTAGCGGGGCTGGCAGATACGCAGTATTTT
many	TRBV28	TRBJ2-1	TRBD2	CASRPPGGTSVTSYNEQFF	TGTGCCAGCAGACCCCCTGGAGGGACTAGCGTAACCTCCTACAATGAGCAGTTCTTC
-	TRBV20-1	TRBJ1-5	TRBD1	CSGGQGGNQPQHF	TGCAGTGGCGGACAGGGTGGTAATCAGCCCCAGCATTTT
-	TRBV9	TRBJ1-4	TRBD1	CASTRGQGGEKLFF	TGTGCCAGCACCCGAGGACAGGGAGGAGAAAAACTGTTTTTT
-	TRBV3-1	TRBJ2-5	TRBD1	CASSQDNRGETQYF	TGTGCCAGCAGCCAAGATAACAGGGGGGAGACCCAGTACTTC
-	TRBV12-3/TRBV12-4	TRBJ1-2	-	CASSPWSTGGGEKPGYTF	TGTGCCAGCAGCCCCTGGTCGACCGGGGGGGGTGAAAAGCCTGGCTACACCTTC
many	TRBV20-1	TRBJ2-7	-	CSASAHGTGEQYF	TGCAGTGCTTCGGCCCACGGTACTGGGGAGCAGTACTTC
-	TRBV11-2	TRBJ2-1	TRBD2	CASNYGTSGYNEQFF	TGTGCCAGCAACTACGGGACTAGCGGTTACAATGAGCAGTTCTTC
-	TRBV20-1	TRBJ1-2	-	CSARYQGALGYTF	TGCAGTGCTAGATACCAGGGCGCCCTCGGCTACACCTTC
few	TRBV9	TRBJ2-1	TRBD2	CASSVGRLAGDEQFF	TGTGCCAGCAGCGTAGGAAGGCTAGCGGGAGATGAGCAGTTCTTC
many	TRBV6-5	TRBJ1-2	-	CASKDTTGLIYGYTF	TGTGCCAGCAAAGATACGACAGGCCTGATCTATGGCTACACCTTC
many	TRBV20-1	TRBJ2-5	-	CSARVTGVETQYF	TGCAGTGCTAGAGTAACGGGAGTGGAGACCCAGTACTTC
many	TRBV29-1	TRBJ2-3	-	CSVLATSTDTQYF	TGCAGCGTCCTGGCCACTAGCACAGATACGCAGTATTTT
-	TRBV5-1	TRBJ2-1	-	CASAGALRNEQFF	TGCGCCAGCGCGGGGGCGCTTCGCAATGAGCAGTTCTTC
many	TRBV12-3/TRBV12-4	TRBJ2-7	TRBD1	CASTGQGYEQYF	TGTGCCAGCACGGGACAGGGTTACGAGCAGTACTTC
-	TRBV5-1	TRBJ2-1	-	CASSWGRGPAQSYNEQFF	TGCGCCAGCAGCTGGGGGCGGGGGCCGGCCCAATCCTACAATGAGCAGTTCTTC
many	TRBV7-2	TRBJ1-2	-	CASSQGTANYGYTF	TGCGCCAGCAGCCAAGGGACGGCTAACTATGGCTACACCTTC
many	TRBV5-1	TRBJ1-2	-	CASSLGSANYGYTF	TGCGCCAGCAGCTTGGGATCAGCTAACTATGGCTACACCTTC
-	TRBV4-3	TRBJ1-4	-	CASSRVGGTIEKLFF	TGCGCCAGCAGTCGTGTAGGGGGGACAATTGAAAAACTGTTTTTT
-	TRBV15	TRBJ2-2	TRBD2	CATSRPLGGGFTGELFF	TGTGCCACCAGCAGACCCCTTGGGGGAGGGTTCACCGGGGAGCTGTTTTTT
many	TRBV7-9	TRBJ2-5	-	CASSLGVQGYQETQYF	TGTGCCAGCAGCTTAGGGGTTCAGGGGTACCAAGAGACCCAGTACTTC
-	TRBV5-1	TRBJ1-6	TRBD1	CASSRGQQENSPLHF	TGCGCCAGCAGTAGGGGACAGCAGGAGAATTCACCCCTCCACTTT
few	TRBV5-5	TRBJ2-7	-	CASSILRDGAYEQYF	TGTGCCAGCAGCATACTCCGGGACGGAGCCTACGAGCAGTACTTC
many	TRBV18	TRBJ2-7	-	CASSPSQESYEQYF	TGTGCCAGCTCGCCGTCACAGGAATCCTACGAGCAGTACTTC
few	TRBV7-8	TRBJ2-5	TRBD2	CASSDRGLAGGYETQYF	TGTGCCAGCAGCGATCGGGGACTAGCGGGAGGATATGAGACCCAGTACTTC
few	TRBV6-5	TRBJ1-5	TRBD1	CASRDTGEQPQHF	TGTGCCAGCAGAGATACAGGGGAGCAGCCCCAGCATTTT
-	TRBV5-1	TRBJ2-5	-	CASSLGAGTTAQETQYF	TGCGCCAGCAGCTTGGGGGCCGGGACAACCGCACAAGAGACCCAGTACTTC
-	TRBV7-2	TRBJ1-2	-	CASSLDERGFNYGYTF	TGTGCCAGCAGCTTAGATGAGAGGGGGTTTAACTATGGCTACACCTTC
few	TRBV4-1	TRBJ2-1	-	CASSQGFPHNEQFF	TGCGCCAGCAGCCAAGGTTTCCCACACAATGAGCAGTTCTTC
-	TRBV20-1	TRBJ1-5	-	CSGGNRGNQPQHF	TGCAGCGGGGGCAACAGGGGCAATCAGCCCCAGCATTTT
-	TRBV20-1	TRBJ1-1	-	CSAIETGSYTEAFF	TGCAGTGCTATAGAAACAGGGTCTTACACTGAAGCTTTCTTT
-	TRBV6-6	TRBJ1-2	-	CASSYSASFGGYTF	TGTGCCAGCAGTTACTCGGCGTCCTTCGGCGGCTACACCTTC
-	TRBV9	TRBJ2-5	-	CASSDRVRGETQYF	TGTGCCAGCAGCGACAGGGTGAGGGGAGAGACCCAGTACTTC
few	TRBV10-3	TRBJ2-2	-	CAIGLGGSGTGELFF	TGTGCCATCGGACTAGGGGGCTCGGGGACCGGGGAGCTGTTTTTT